This T cell receptor beta chain emerged from a study of T cells in Graves' hyperthyroidism and ophthalmopathy. Regarding the study as a whole: Blood also showed most of the thyroid clonotypes that were expanded above 0.001. Ophthalmopathy, which appeared later, was predicted by the model a median approximately six months before onset.

This clonotype has just a few counts. Its antigen is unidentified. Any patient presenting with uncontrolled infection, other autoimmune disease, pregnancy or lactation was left out. The CDR3 loop spans 12 amino acids. V dropped 2 bases and J dropped 5 bases, with 7 bases sitting between them. The germline V gene has CDR1 ENHRY and CDR2 SYGVKD. TCR beta CDR3 regions were amplified from RNA transcripts. When the TCR CDR3 underwent first-round RT-PCR, the HTBI primer set was used. TCRdb reprocessed the multiplex PCR reads via MiXCR and lists one record per CDR3 protein. This sample has roughly 500,000 distinct CDR3 sequences, with just over 45% found just once.

This receptor was identified in an adult woman with Graves' disease, either hyperthyroidism or ophthalmopathy (not recorded which). Sequencing used peripheral blood or thyroid tissue (not recorded which). The rearrangement links TRBV10-3 to TRBJ2-7, with D perhaps TRBD1 (6 bases). CDR3 amino acids: CAISEGDNEQYF. CDR3 nucleotide sequence: TGTGCCATCAGTGAGGGGGACAACGAGCAGTACTTC.